Below, 20 T cell receptor beta chains from the same sample are listed, as sequenced in a study of T cell responses to AZD1222 COVID-19 vaccine. The method was immunoSEQ multiplex PCR; TCRdb's version includes in-frame clones alone and lacks a portion of them. Of around 130,000 clones in the sample, about nine tenths were seen once. The sample here was peripheral blood, taken 28 days after the second AZD1222 dose. These receptors were obtained from an adult who received the AZD1222 COVID-19 vaccine.

The sample holds one count of this clone. The chain couples TRBV19 to TRBJ1-1; D is unclear. Per germline, CDR1 LNHDA and CDR2 SQIVND (reference sequence). Trimming removed 9 bases from V and 0 bases from J, with 11 bases in between. The CDR3 consists of 13 residues. CDR3 nucleotides: TGTGCCAGCCCCCGGGGAATGAACACTGAAGCTTTCTTT. This translates into CASPRGMNTEAFF.

J is TRBJ2-2 and V is TRBV12-3 or TRBV12-4; D not resolved. V lost 3 bases and J 7 bases, leaving 3 bases between the germline ends. The CDR3 has 11 amino acids. CDR3: CASSLDGELFF. The DNA for the CDR3 is TGTGCCAGCAGTTTGGACGGGGAGCTGTTTTTT.

The chain couples TRBV4-3 to TRBJ2-7; 7 bases are a match to TRBD1. Germline CDR1 and CDR2: LGHNA and YSLEER. This CDR3 comprises 15 residues. V shed 4 bases, J shed 2 bases, and the junction held 8 bases outside the gene matches. The CDR3 coding sequence is TGCGCCAGCAGCCTGAACTACAGGGGTCCCTACGAGCAGTACTTC. As protein: CASSLNYRGPYEQYF.

The J gene is TRBJ2-1, the V gene TRBV3-1 (or the pseudogene TRBV3-2); 9 positions match TRBD2. Germline CDR1 and CDR2: LGHDT and YNNKEL (reference sequence). There are 15 residues in the CDR3. V was clipped by 4 bases and J by 5 bases; unmatched bases: 6. The CDR3 DNA sequence: TGTGCCAGCAGCCCCTCGACTAGCGGAAACAATGAGCAGTTCTTC. Its translation: CASSPSTSGNNEQFF.

The chain uses TRBV12-5 and TRBJ2-3; D ambiguous. Per the germline V gene, CDR1 is LGHNT and CDR2 is FRNRAP. V was cut by 0 bases and J by 6 bases, with 13 bases left in between. The CDR3 has 15 residues. The CDR3 nucleotides read TGTGCTAGTGGTTTGGTAATAGCACGGTCCGATACGCAGTATTTT. Translating gives CASGLVIARSDTQYF. Full variable domain (remainder filled in from reference TRBV12-5 and TRBJ2-3): DARVTQTPRHKVTEMGQEVTMRCQPILGHNTVFWYRQTMMQGLELLAYFRNRAPLDDSGMPKDRFSAEMPDATLATLKIQPSEPRDSAVYFCASGLVIARSDTQYFGPGTRLTVL.

The rearrangement links TRBV29-1 to TRBJ1-3; TRBD1 might be the D (6 bases). The CDR3 covers 15 residues. Germline CDR1 SQVTM, CDR2 ANQGSEA. V dropped 6 bases and J dropped 2 bases, with 17 bases sitting between them. The CDR3, as DNA: TGCAGCGTCGCGATCAGTGGGGGCCCTGGAAACACCATATATTTT. Residues: CSVAISGGPGNTIYF.

In its sample, this clone was seen a few times. The V gene is TRBV5-1, the J gene TRBJ2-1, with 16 positions matching TRBD2. Germline V gene data show CDR1 as SGHRS and CDR2 as YFSETQ. V lost 4 bases, J lost 9 bases, and 7 bases stayed unmatched. CDR3 length: 16 amino acids. The CDR3 region has the DNA TGCGCCAGCAGCCTGGGACTAGCGGGAGGGGTCGGTGAGCAGTTCTTC. Translated, it gives CASSLGLAGGVGEQFF.

The chain combines TRBV27 with TRBJ2-5; 8 bases agree with TRBD1. With V trimmed by 6 bases and J by 4 bases, 13 bases remained unmatched. The CDR3 sequence is 16 residues long. Germline V CDR1 and CDR2: MNHEY, SMNVEV (reference sequence). CDR3 sequence: CASRDRATLLTETQYF. The CDR3 coding sequence is TGTGCCAGCAGGGACAGGGCAACTCTTCTTACAGAGACCCAGTACTTC.

This rearrangement joins TRBV29-1 to TRBJ2-6; 8 bases line up with TRBD1. This CDR3 spans 15 amino acids. Germline CDR1 and CDR2: SQVTM and ANQGSEA. The CDR3 DNA reads as TGCAGGGGAGACAGGGGAATATCGGGGGCCAACGTCCTGACTTTC. Translation gives CRGDRGISGANVLTF.

This chain uses TRBV7-3 with TRBJ1-1; D ambiguous. The length of the CDR3 is 15 residues. V shed 5 bases and J shed 0 bases, with 13 bases lying between them. Germline CDR1 reads SGHTA; CDR2 reads FQGTGA. CDR3 sequence reads: CASSLSRALNTEAFF. The CDR3 DNA reads TGTGCCAGCAGCCTAAGTCGAGCACTGAACACTGAAGCTTTCTTT.

This chain uses TRBV2 with TRBJ2-7; D remains ambiguous. Germline V gene sequence: CDR1 SNHLY, CDR2 FYNNEI. CDR3 length: 14 residues. Trimming removed 5 bases at V and 0 bases at J, with 11 bases between. Here the CDR3 reads CASSRDSGSYEQYF. Written as DNA, the CDR3 is TGTGCCAGCAGTAGGGATTCGGGCTCCTACGAGCAGTACTTC.

The V gene is TRBV5-1, the J gene TRBJ2-7; TRBD1 matches at 9 bases. The J segment lost 7 bases and the V segment lost 2 bases, leaving 4 bases of the junction unmatched. The germline CDR1 and CDR2 sequences are SGHRS and YFSETQ. The CDR3 has 13 amino acids. The CDR3 reads CASSFGQGKEQYF. The CDR3 nucleotides read TGCGCCAGCAGCTTTGGACAGGGGAAAGAGCAGTACTTC.

The chain recombines TRBV7-2 with TRBJ2-7; 7 bases are shared with TRBD2. V lost 5 bases and J lost 1; bases outside the gene matches: 8. The CDR3 sequence is 15 residues long. CDR1 is SGHTA and CDR2 is FQGNSA in the germline V gene. In nucleotides, the CDR3 is TGTGCCAGCAGCCCGGGGGGTACGGTATCCTACGAGCAGTACTTC. This encodes CASSPGGTVSYEQYF.

V gene TRBV3-1 (or the pseudogene TRBV3-2) combines with J gene TRBJ1-5; D ambiguous. Trimming removed 1 base at V and 5 bases at J, with 9 bases between. CDR1 is LGHDT, CDR2 YNNKEL, per germline (reference sequence). This CDR3 is 14 amino acids long. The CDR3, as DNA: TGTGCCAGCAGCCAAGGAGGCAGCCATCAGCCCCAGCATTTT. It yields the protein CASSQGGSHQPQHF.

This chain links TRBV5-1 with TRBJ1-1; 9 nucleotides line up with TRBD1. From germline, CDR1 is SGHRS and CDR2 YFSETQ. The V gene end was trimmed by 4 bases and the J gene end by 9 bases; junction bases not matched to a gene: 7. The CDR3 has 13 amino acids. CDR3 in amino acids: CASSIGDRAKAFF. Here the CDR3 DNA reads TGCGCCAGCAGCATAGGGGACAGGGCGAAAGCTTTCTTT.

This sequence joins TRBV3-1 (or the pseudogene TRBV3-2) and TRBJ2-5, with 9 positions matching TRBD2. Germline V lookup: CDR1 LGHDT, CDR2 YNNKEL (reference sequence). V shed 4 bases and J 2 bases; nucleotides not matched to a gene: 8. The CDR3 has 16 amino acids. CDR3 protein: CASSPSGEVTQETQYF. The CDR3 nucleotides read TGTGCCAGCAGCCCTAGCGGGGAAGTCACACAAGAGACCCAGTACTTC.

V is TRBV30 and J is TRBJ1-5; tentatively, D is TRBD1 (6 bases). With 0 bases removed from V and 0 bases from J, the gap between germline ends came to 9 bases. The CDR3 spans 15 residues. Germline V CDR1 and CDR2: GTSNPN, SVGIG (reference sequence). The CDR3 DNA reads as TGTGCCTGGAGTGTAGGGGGGAATAGCAATCAGCCCCAGCATTTT. Its translation: CAWSVGGNSNQPQHF. Variable domain in full (rest from reference TRBV30 and TRBJ1-5): SQTIHQWPATLVQPVGSPLSLECTVEGTSNPNLYWYRQAAGRGLQLLFYSVGIGQISSEVPQNLSASRPQDRQFILSSKKLLLSDSGFYLCAWSVGGNSNQPQHFGDGTRLSIL.

The V call is TRBV18, the J call TRBJ1-2, with D possibly matching TRBD1 (5 bases). This CDR3 is built from 13 residues. Germline loops: CDR1 KGHSH, CDR2 LQKENI. V was cut by 6 bases and J by 4 bases, with 12 bases left in between. For the CDR3, the DNA is TGTGCCAGCTCGCCGGACGACAGCTATGGCTACACCTTC. Amino acids: CASSPDDSYGYTF.

The CDR3 reads CASSGRDRNTEAFF. The CDR3 DNA reads as TGTGCCAGCAGTGGCCGGGACAGAAACACTGAAGCTTTCTTT. The V gene is TRBV6-4, the J gene TRBJ1-1; 7 nucleotides line up with TRBD1. Germline CDR1 is MRHNA and CDR2 is SNTAGT. CDR3 length equals 14 residues. J gave up 2 bases and V 4 bases, and 4 bases lay outside the gene matches.

The rearrangement links TRBV6-5 to TRBJ1-1, with 7 nucleotides matching TRBD1. J lost 11 bases, V lost 5 bases, and 5 bases had no gene match. This CDR3 region has 11 residues. Germline V CDR1 and CDR2: MNHEY, SVGAGI. In DNA form, the CDR3 reads TGTGCCAGCAGTCTCGGACAGGAGGCTTTCTTT. Protein sequence: CASSLGQEAFF.